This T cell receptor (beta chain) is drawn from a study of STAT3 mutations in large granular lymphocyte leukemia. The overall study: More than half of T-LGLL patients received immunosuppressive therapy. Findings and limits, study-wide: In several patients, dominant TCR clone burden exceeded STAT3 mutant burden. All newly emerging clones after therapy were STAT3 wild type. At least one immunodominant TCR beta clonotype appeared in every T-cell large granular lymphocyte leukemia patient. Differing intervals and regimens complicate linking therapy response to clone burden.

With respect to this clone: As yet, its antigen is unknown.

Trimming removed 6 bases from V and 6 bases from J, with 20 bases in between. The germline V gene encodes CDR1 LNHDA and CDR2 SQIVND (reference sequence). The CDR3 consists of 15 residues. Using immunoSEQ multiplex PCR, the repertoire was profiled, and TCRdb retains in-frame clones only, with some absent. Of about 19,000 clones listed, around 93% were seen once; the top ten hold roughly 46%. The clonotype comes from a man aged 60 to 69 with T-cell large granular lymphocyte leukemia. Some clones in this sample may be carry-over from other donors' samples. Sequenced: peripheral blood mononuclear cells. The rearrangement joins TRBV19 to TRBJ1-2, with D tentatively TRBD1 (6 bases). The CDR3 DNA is TGTGCCAGTAGCCTGCCCTGGGGGGGGGCGGATGGCTACACCTTC. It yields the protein CASSLPWGGADGYTF.